This T cell receptor (beta chain) came from a study of a mutant IDH1 vaccine in newly diagnosed glioma. Across the whole study: Before enrollment, patients got radiotherapy alone, temozolomide alone, or mostly the combination.

The CDR3 sequence is 15 residues long. Germline CDR1 SGDLS, CDR2 YYNGEE. The junction had 3 bases not matched to a gene; V was cut back by 0 bases and J by 3 bases. Study findings and constraints: Apparently, pseudoprogression bore no relation to changes among the top peripheral T cell clonotypes. Vaccine-induced responses were seen in approximately 93% of patients, spanning several MHC alleles.

Assay: immunoSEQ multiplex PCR; the TCRdb copy retains only in-frame clones and omits some. The sample has 45,000 to 60,000 clones; 60% to 85% are singletons. With respect to this clone: Its matching antigen is unknown.

Stated time point: baseline, week 1 (first vaccination visit). The treatment here: pre-vaccination baseline after standard-of-care therapy. Newly diagnosed WHO grade 3 or 4 IDH1-mutant, ATRX-lost astrocytomas were identified in the donors. The sequence derives from a woman in her 40s with glioma. The chain joins TRBV9 to TRBJ1-3; 7 positions match TRBD1. The sequenced sample was PBMCs, obtained from a glioma patient treated with radiotherapy, temozolomide or both. The CDR3 DNA is TGTGCCAGCAGCGTAGGTCAGGGGGTTGGAAACACCATATATTTT. This translates into CASSVGQGVGNTIYF.